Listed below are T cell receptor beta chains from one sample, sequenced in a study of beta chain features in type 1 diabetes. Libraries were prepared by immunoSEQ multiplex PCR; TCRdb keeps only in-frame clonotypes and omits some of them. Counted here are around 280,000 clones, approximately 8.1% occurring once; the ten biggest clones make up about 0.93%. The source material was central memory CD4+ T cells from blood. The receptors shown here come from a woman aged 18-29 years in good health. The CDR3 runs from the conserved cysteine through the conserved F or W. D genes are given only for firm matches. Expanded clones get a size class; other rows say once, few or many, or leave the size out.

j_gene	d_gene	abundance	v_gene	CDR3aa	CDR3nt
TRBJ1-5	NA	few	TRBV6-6	CASSAGANQPQHF	TGTGCCAGCAGTGCAGGGGCCAATCAGCCCCAGCATTTT
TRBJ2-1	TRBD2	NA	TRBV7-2	CASSSPLAGLNNEQFF	TGTGCCAGCAGCTCCCCACTAGCGGGACTTAACAATGAGCAGTTCTTC
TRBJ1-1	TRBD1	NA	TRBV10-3	CAISRTGGTEAFF	TGTGCCATCAGCCGGACAGGAGGGACTGAAGCTTTCTTT
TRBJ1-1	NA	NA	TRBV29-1	CSVVTTEAFF	TGCAGCGTTGTGACCACTGAAGCTTTCTTT
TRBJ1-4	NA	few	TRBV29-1	CSVLGLGKLFF	TGCAGCGTTTTGGGGCTAGGAAAACTGTTTTTT
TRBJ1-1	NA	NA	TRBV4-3	CASSQEEGTEAFF	TGCGCCAGCAGCCAAGAGGAGGGAACAGAAGCTTTCTTT
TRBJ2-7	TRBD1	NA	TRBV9	CASRHRDRTYEQYF	TGTGCCAGCAGACACCGGGACAGGACCTACGAGCAGTACTTC
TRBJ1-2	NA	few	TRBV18	CASSRDTQGNGYTF	TGTGCCAGCTCCCGTGATACCCAGGGAAATGGCTACACCTTC
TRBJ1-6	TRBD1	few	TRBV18	CASSQPGTGDSPLHF	TGTGCCAGCTCACAACCCGGGACAGGGGATTCACCCCTCCACTTT
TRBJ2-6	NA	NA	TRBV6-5	CASSHRASGANVLTF	TGTGCCAGCAGTCACCGGGCCTCTGGGGCCAACGTCCTGACTTTC
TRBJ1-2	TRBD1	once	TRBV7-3	CASSPTGDGYTF	TGTGCCAGCAGCCCTACAGGGGATGGCTACACCTTC
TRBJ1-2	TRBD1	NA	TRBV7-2	CASSRIGGDGYTF	TGTGCCAGCAGCCGAATAGGGGGCGACGGCTACACCTTC
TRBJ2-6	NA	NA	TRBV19	CASGLGGPGANVLTF	TGTGCCAGTGGTCTTGGGGGACCTGGGGCCAACGTCCTGACTTTC
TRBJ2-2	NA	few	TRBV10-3	CAISDRRDLRRTGELFF	TGTGCCATCAGTGATAGGAGGGACTTACGGCGGACCGGGGAGCTGTTTTTT
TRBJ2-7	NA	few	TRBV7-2	CASSLAAPPKQYF	TGTGCCAGCAGCTTAGCGGCACCACCTAAGCAGTACTTC
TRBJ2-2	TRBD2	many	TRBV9	CASSAERGGTGELFF	TGTGCCAGCAGCGCCGAGCGGGGAGGGACCGGGGAGCTGTTTTTT
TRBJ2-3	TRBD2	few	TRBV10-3	CASSEIGGRYDTQYF	TGTGCCAGCAGTGAAATCGGCGGGAGGTACGATACGCAGTATTTT
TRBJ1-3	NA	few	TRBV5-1	CASSRGSAGNTIYF	TGCGCCAGCAGCAGGGGCTCAGCTGGAAACACCATATATTTT
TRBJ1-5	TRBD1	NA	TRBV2	CASRYQGETGQPQHF	TGTGCCAGCAGGTACCAGGGGGAAACAGGACAGCCCCAGCATTTT
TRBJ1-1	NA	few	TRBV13	CASSLGGPTNTEAFF	TGTGCCAGCAGCTTAGGGGGACCGACGAACACTGAAGCTTTCTTT
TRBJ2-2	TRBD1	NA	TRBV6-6	CASRDRGGSNTGELFF	TGTGCCAGTAGAGACAGGGGAGGATCGAACACCGGGGAGCTGTTTTTT
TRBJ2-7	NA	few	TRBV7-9	CAGSGSGYEQYF	TGTGCCGGGTCGGGTTCCGGATACGAGCAGTACTTC
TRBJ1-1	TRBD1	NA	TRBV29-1	CSVRDRSHTEAFF	TGCAGCGTTCGGGACAGGTCGCACACTGAAGCTTTCTTT
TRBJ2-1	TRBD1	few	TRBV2	CASSRDQGALNEQFF	TGTGCCAGCAGTAGGGACCAGGGGGCGTTAAATGAGCAGTTCTTC
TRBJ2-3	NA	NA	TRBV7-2	CASSLDGGSGDTQYF	TGTGCCAGCAGCTTAGACGGGGGATCGGGAGATACGCAGTATTTT
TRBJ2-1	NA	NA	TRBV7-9	CASSSFEQFF	TGTGCCAGCAGCTCCTTTGAGCAGTTCTTC
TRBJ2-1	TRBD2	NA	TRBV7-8	CASSRGGSFRNEQFF	TGTGCCAGCAGTCGTGGCGGGAGTTTCCGCAATGAGCAGTTCTTC
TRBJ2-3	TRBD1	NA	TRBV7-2	CASSFTSGGAGDTQYF	TGTGCCAGCAGCTTTACCTCAGGGGGCGCGGGAGATACGCAGTATTTT
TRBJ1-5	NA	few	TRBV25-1	CASSEQGPGQPQHF	TGTGCCAGCAGTGAACAGGGTCCGGGTCAGCCCCAGCATTTT
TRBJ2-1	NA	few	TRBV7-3	CASSSNGGAVNEQFF	TGTGCCAGCAGCTCCAACGGAGGGGCCGTGAATGAGCAGTTCTTC
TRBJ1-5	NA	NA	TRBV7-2	CASSDTGGGQPQHF	TGTGCCAGCAGCGACACAGGCGGGGGGCAGCCCCAGCATTTT
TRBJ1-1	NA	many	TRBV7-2	CASLGQMNTEAFF	TGTGCCAGCCTGGGGCAAATGAACACTGAAGCTTTCTTT
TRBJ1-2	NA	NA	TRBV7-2	CASSLAVSNYGYTF	TGTGCCAGCAGCTTAGCGGTCAGTAACTATGGCTACACCTTC
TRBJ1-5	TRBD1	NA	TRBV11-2	CASSPGTGSEQPQHF	TGTGCCAGCAGCCCCGGGACAGGGTCAGAACAGCCCCAGCATTTT
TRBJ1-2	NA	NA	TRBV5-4	CASRVDRNYGYTF	TGTGCCAGCAGGGTAGACAGGAACTATGGCTACACCTTC
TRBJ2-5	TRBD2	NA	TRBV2	CASSAGTSGGAETQYF	TGTGCCAGCAGTGCCGGGACTAGCGGGGGGGCGGAGACCCAGTACTTC
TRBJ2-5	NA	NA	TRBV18	CASSQGFPGKTQYF	TGTGCCAGCTCACAGGGCTTTCCCGGGAAGACCCAGTACTTC
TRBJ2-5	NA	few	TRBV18	CASSPGKVGETQYF	TGTGCCAGCTCTCCGGGCAAGGTCGGAGAGACCCAGTACTTC
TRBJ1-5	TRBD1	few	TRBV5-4	CASSEQGSRQPQHF	TGTGCCAGCAGCGAACAGGGGTCCAGGCAGCCCCAGCATTTT
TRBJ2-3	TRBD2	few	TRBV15	CATSTLGLAGRGTQYF	TGTGCCACCAGCACTCTCGGACTAGCGGGGAGAGGTACGCAGTATTTT
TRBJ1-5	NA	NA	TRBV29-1	CSVEMGAGQPQHF	TGCAGCGTTGAGATGGGGGCAGGTCAGCCCCAGCATTTT
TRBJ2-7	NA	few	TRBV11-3	CASSRWWDSYEQYF	TGTGCCAGCAGCCGATGGTGGGACTCCTACGAGCAGTACTTC
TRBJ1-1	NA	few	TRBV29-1	CSVSPSLTEAFF	TGCAGCGTCTCCCCCTCGTTGACTGAAGCTTTCTTT
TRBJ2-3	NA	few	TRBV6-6	CASSKAGVWVTDTQYF	TGTGCCAGCAGTAAGGCAGGGGTTTGGGTCACAGATACGCAGTATTTT
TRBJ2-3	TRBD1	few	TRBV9	CASSLMTGALGDTQYF	TGTGCCAGCAGCCTTATGACAGGGGCCCTCGGGGATACGCAGTATTTT
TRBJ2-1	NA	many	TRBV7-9	CASSQTTGSYNEQFF	TGTGCCAGCAGCCAAACAACAGGGTCCTACAATGAGCAGTTCTTC
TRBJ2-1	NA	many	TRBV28	CASSPTQKQFF	TGTGCCAGCAGTCCTACACAGAAGCAGTTCTTC
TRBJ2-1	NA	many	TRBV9	CASSARADSFYNEQFF	TGTGCCAGCAGCGCGAGAGCGGACAGCTTTTACAATGAGCAGTTCTTC
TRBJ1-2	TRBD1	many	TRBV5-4	CASSRTRDRDDGYTF	TGTGCCAGCAGCCGGACCCGGGACAGGGACGATGGCTACACCTTC
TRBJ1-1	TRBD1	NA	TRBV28	CASSTKGQFVGTEAFF	TGTGCCAGCAGTACGAAGGGACAGTTCGTTGGCACTGAAGCTTTCTTT
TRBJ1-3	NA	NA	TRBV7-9	CASSLLARGGNTIYF	TGTGCCAGCAGCTTACTCGCTAGAGGTGGAAACACCATATATTTT
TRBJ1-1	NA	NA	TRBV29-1	CSVEGANTEAFF	TGCAGCGTTGAAGGGGCGAACACTGAAGCTTTCTTT
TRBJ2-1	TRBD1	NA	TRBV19	CASSRGQWSSYNEQFF	TGTGCCAGTAGTAGGGGACAGTGGAGCTCCTACAATGAGCAGTTCTTC
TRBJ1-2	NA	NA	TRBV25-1	CASSRDQTYGYTF	TGTGCCAGCAGTCGGGACCAAACCTATGGCTACACCTTC
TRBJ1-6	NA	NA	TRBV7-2	CASSQAWTAENSPLHF	TGTGCCAGCAGCCAAGCGTGGACAGCGGAAAATTCACCCCTCCACTTT
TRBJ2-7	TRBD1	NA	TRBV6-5	CASSRRQGGAYEQYF	TGTGCCAGCAGTCGTAGACAGGGTGGAGCCTACGAGCAGTACTTC
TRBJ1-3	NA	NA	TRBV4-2	CASSQTGSSGNTIYF	TGTGCCAGCAGCCAAACAGGCTCCTCTGGAAACACCATATATTTT
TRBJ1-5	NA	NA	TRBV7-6	CASSLDLGRNQPQHF	TGTGCCAGCAGCTTGGACCTGGGCCGGAATCAGCCCCAGCATTTT
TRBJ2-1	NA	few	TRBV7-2	CASSLDREAYNEQFF	TGTGCCAGCAGCTTAGACAGGGAAGCCTACAATGAGCAGTTCTTC